A single sample is the source of the 10 T cell receptor beta chains below, sequenced in a study of shared clonotypes between healthy human individuals. Here immunoSEQ multiplex PCR was the method, and the copy in TCRdb shows in-frame clones only, minus some. Here the sample spans roughly 520,000 clones, about 96% being singletons. The source material was naive CD4+ T cells sorted from blood. The subset denotes: CD45RA+ positively selected. Source of these receptors: a woman in her thirties in good health.

This chain links TRBV6-1 with TRBJ2-5, with a weak D call TRBD1 (6 bases). CDR1 and CDR2 from the germline V gene are MNHNS and SASEGT. CDR3 length equals 12 residues. V dropped 6 bases and J dropped 1 base, with 6 bases sitting between them. CDR3 loop: CASRDSQETQYF. DNA of the CDR3: TGTGCCAGCAGGGACAGCCAAGAGACCCAGTACTTC.

This clone appeared a single time. CDR3 amino acids: CASSPGIFRVGTEAFF. The CDR3 nucleotides read TGTGCCAGCAGTCCCGGGATCTTCCGGGTGGGCACTGAAGCTTTCTTT. The chain is built from TRBV6-4 and TRBJ1-1; D gene ambiguous. Germline-derived CDR1 and CDR2 are MRHNA and SNTAGT. The CDR3 sequence is 16 residues long. Deletions cut 5 bases from V and 4 bases from J, with 20 bases between.

The chain is built from TRBV5-1 and TRBJ2-3; 10 bases are a match to TRBD2. J lost 5 bases, V lost 4 bases, and 10 bases had no gene match. Germline assignment: CDR1 SGHRS and CDR2 YFSETQ. The CDR3 covers 16 residues. CDR3 protein: CASSPLAGGLGDTQYF. The CDR3 bases are TGCGCCAGCAGCCCATTAGCGGGAGGTTTGGGAGATACGCAGTATTTT.

This rearrangement joins TRBV2 to TRBJ2-7; the D gene could be TRBD1 or TRBD2 (5 bases each). Looked up from germline, CDR1 is SNHLY and CDR2 is FYNNEI. V was clipped by 4 bases and J by 2 bases, with 9 bases between them. This CDR3 region has 13 residues. As DNA, the CDR3 is TGTGCCAGCAGTGCGGGGCAGACCTACGAGCAGTACTTC. It specifies CASSAGQTYEQYF.

The CDR3 reads CASSPPSGVGNQPQHF. CDR3 nucleotides: TGTGCCAGCTCACCACCGTCAGGGGTAGGGAATCAGCCCCAGCATTTT. This rearrangement joins TRBV18 to TRBJ1-5; D is possibly TRBD1 (6 bases). CDR3 size: 16 residues. CDR1 and CDR2 from the germline V gene are KGHSH and LQKENI. V dropped 0 bases and J dropped 4 bases, with 13 bases sitting between them. Full variable domain (remainder filled in from reference TRBV18 and TRBJ1-5): NAGVMQNPRHLVRRRGQEARLRCSPMKGHSHVYWYRQLPEEGLKFMVYLQKENIIDESGMPKERFSAEFPKEGPSILRIQQVVRGDSAAYFCASSPPSGVGNQPQHFGDGTRLSIL.

The chain employs TRBV5-4 and TRBJ2-1, with 10 bases fitting TRBD2. Germline CDR1 is SGHNT and CDR2 is YYREEE (reference sequence). The CDR3 totals 15 residues. J gave up 15 bases and V 8 bases, and 20 bases lay outside the gene matches. DNA for the CDR3: TGTGCCAGTGCGGGTGGGGGACTAGCGATAGAGCGTACGTTCTTC. Its protein product is CASAGGGLAIERTFF. Variable domain in full (rest from reference TRBV5-4 and TRBJ2-1): ETGVTQSPTHLIKTRGQQVTLRCSSQSGHNTVSWYQQALGQGPQFIFQYYREEENGRGNFPPRFSGLQFPNYSSELNVNALELDDSALYLCASAGGGLAIERTFFGPGTRLTVL.

The V gene is TRBV7-9, the J gene TRBJ2-5, with D perhaps assigned TRBD1 or TRBD2 (5 bases each). The length of the CDR3 is 14 residues. The V gene lost 6 bases and the J gene lost 4 bases, with 15 bases spanning the gap. The germline V gene encodes CDR1 SEHNR and CDR2 FQNEAQ (reference sequence). The CDR3 is CASRHWGSGETQYF. The CDR3, as DNA: TGTGCCAGCAGGCATTGGGGGAGTGGAGAGACCCAGTACTTC.

CDR3 sequence reads: CASSFSGSLGTDTQYF. The CDR3 DNA sequence: TGTGCCAGCAGTTTTTCCGGGAGTCTGGGCACAGATACGCAGTATTTT. This rearrangement joins TRBV28 to TRBJ2-3, with a possible D match to TRBD2 (6 bases). The length of the CDR3 is 16 residues. Per germline, CDR1 MDHEN and CDR2 SYDVKM. The V gene lost 3 bases and the J gene lost 1 base, with 14 bases spanning the gap.

This chain uses TRBV11-1 with TRBJ2-7, with 13 bases lining up with TRBD2. J gave up 5 bases and V 4 bases, and 5 bases lay outside the gene matches. The CDR3 totals 15 residues. Germline V gives CDR1 SGHAT, CDR2 FQDESV (reference sequence). CDR3 sequence reads: CASSSGLAGVNEQYF. The DNA for the CDR3 is TGTGCCAGCAGCTCAGGACTAGCGGGAGTGAACGAGCAGTACTTC. The full variable domain, with the rest looked up from reference TRBV11-1 and TRBJ2-7, is EAEVAQSPRYKITEKSQAVAFWCDPISGHATLYWYRQILGQGPELLVQFQDESVVDDSQLPKDRFSAERLKGVDSTLKIQPAELGDSAMYLCASSSGLAGVNEQYFGPGTRLTVT.

Comment on this clone: This CDR3 is also generated by other DNA sequences in the sample. The chain employs TRBV20-1 and TRBJ1-2, with unresolved D. In germline, CDR1 is DFQATT, CDR2 SNEGSKA (reference sequence). V lost 2 bases to trimming and J lost 5 bases, with 6 bases between them. The CDR3 covers 11 residues. CDR3: CSARSEYGYTF. The CDR3 nucleotides read TGCAGTGCTAGATCCGAGTATGGCTACACCTTC.